The 7 T cell receptor beta chains in this list originate from one sample, sequenced in a study of STAT5B mutations in CD4+ large granular lymphocyte leukemia. Here immunoSEQ multiplex PCR was the method, and the copy in TCRdb shows in-frame clones only, minus some. The profile shows tens of thousands of clones, less than 70% of them singletons. Sequenced input: CD4+ T cells from blood buffy coats. These receptors originate from a human donor in good health.

CDR3 sequence: CASLAGGYQETQYF. In DNA, the CDR3 is TGTGCCAGCCTGGCTGGTGGGTACCAAGAGACCCAGTACTTC. This chain uses TRBV6-1 with TRBJ2-5; D ambiguous. Trimming left V 8 bases short and J 0 bases short, with 13 bases between. CDR1 and CDR2 from the germline V gene are MNHNS and SASEGT. The CDR3 runs 14 residues.

The V call is TRBV6-6, the J call TRBJ2-7, with 9 bases identical to TRBD1. V was pared by 6 bases and J by 6 bases, with 9 bases of the junction left unmatched. The germline gives CDR1 MNHNY, CDR2 SVGAGI (reference sequence). CDR3 length equals 14 residues. CDR3 nucleotides: TGTGCCAGCAGCCCGACAGGGGGGTCGGGCGAGCAGTACTTC. It translates to CASSPTGGSGEQYF.

This chain uses TRBV6-6 with TRBJ2-2; unclear D gene. Between the trimmed V and J ends, which lost 2 bases and 6 bases, there was a span of 13 bases. The CDR3 consists of 15 residues. Germline CDR1 is MNHNY and CDR2 is SVGAGI (reference sequence). CDR3 in amino acids: CASSYTAPYAGELFF. CDR3 nucleotide sequence: TGTGCCAGCAGTTACACGGCACCTTACGCCGGGGAGCTGTTTTTT.

The rearrangement links TRBV6-1 to TRBJ1-5; D is unresolved. V gave up 4 bases and J gave up 1 base, with 11 bases separating them. Germline V lookup: CDR1 MNHNS, CDR2 SASEGT. This CDR3 region has 15 residues. CDR3 in amino acids: CASSAGSGSNQPQHF. The CDR3 nucleotides are TGTGCCAGCAGTGCCGGTTCCGGGAGCAATCAGCCCCAGCATTTT.

This clone was counted between two and nine times. This chain joins TRBV10-1 and TRBJ1-6; D gene unclear. This CDR3 spans 13 amino acids. Germline CDR1 and CDR2: WNHNN and SYGVQD (reference sequence). V was shortened by 5 bases and J by 7 bases, with 9 bases between the two germline ends. The CDR3 coding sequence is TGCGCCAGCAGTCGGGAATTAAATTCACCCCTCCACTTT. This translates into CASSRELNSPLHF.

J is TRBJ1-6 and V is TRBV7-9; D call uncertain. The germline CDR1 and CDR2 sequences are SEHNR and FQNEAQ (reference sequence). V dropped 1 base and J dropped 0 bases, with 10 bases sitting between them. The CDR3 totals 17 residues. The DNA for the CDR3 is TGTGCCAGCAGCTTAGACGTGGGGAGCTCCTATAATTCACCCCTCCACTTT. Translating gives CASSLDVGSSYNSPLHF. The full variable domain, with the rest looked up from reference TRBV7-9 and TRBJ1-6, is DTGVSQNPRHKITKRGQNVTFRCDPISEHNRLYWYRQTLGQGPEFLTYFQNEAQLEKSRLLSDRFSAERPKGSFSTLEIQRTEQGDSAMYLCASSLDVGSSYNSPLHFGNGTRLTVT.

This clone was seen a single time. The V call is TRBV7-2, the J call TRBJ2-3, with D hard to call. The CDR3 is 13 residues long. Germline V gene sequence: CDR1 SGHTA, CDR2 FQGNSA. V was shortened by 3 bases and J by 6 bases, with 10 bases between the two germline ends. The CDR3 sequence: CASSFPGPDTQYF. The CDR3 nucleotides are TGTGCCAGCAGCTTCCCGGGCCCCGATACGCAGTATTTT.